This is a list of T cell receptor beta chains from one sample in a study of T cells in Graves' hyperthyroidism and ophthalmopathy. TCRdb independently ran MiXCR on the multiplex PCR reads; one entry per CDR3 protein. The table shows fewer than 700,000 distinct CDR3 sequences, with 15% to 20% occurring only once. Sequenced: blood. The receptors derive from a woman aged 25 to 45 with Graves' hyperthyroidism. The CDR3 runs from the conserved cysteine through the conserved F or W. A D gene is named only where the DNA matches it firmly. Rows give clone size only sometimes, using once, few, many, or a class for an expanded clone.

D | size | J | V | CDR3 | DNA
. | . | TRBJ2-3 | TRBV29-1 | CSVAQSSTDTQYF | TGCAGCGTTGCTCAGTCCAGCACAGATACGCAGTATTTT
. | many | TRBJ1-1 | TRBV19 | CASSLGAMNTEAFF | TGTGCCAGTAGTTTGGGGGCTATGAACACTGAAGCTTTCTTT
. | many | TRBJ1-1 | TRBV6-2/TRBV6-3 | CASSYPLTGEAFF | TGTGCCAGCAGTTACCCCTTGACGGGGGAAGCTTTCTTT
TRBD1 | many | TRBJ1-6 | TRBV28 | CASSLGRDSYNSPLHF | TGTGCCAGCAGTTTGGGACGGGACAGCTATAATTCACCCCTCCACTTT
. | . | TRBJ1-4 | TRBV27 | CASRPNRAYNEKLFF | TGTGCCAGCAGGCCTAACAGGGCCTATAATGAAAAACTGTTTTTT
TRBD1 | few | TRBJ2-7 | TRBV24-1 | CATSPTGGPYYEQYF | TGTGCCACAAGTCCTACAGGGGGGCCCTACTACGAGCAGTACTTC
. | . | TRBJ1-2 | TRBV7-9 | CASSFWASTNYGYTF | TGTGCCAGCAGCTTTTGGGCCTCCACTAACTATGGCTACACCTTC
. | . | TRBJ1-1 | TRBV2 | CASSSESGGTEAFF | TGTGCCAGCAGTAGTGAGTCGGGGGGCACTGAAGCTTTCTTT
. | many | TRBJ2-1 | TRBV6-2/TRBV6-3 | CASRTVSYNEQFF | TGTGCCAGCAGGACTGTCTCCTACAATGAGCAGTTCTTC
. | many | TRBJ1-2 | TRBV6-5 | CASSYSRGDAYGYTF | TGTGCCAGCAGTTACTCGAGAGGGGACGCCTATGGCTACACCTTC
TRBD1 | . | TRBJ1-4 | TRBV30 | CAWSVGGQAEKLFF | TGCGCCTGGAGTGTAGGGGGACAGGCCGAAAAACTGTTTTTT
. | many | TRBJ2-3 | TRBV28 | CASSSWSASRTQYF | TGTGCCAGCAGCTCATGGAGCGCCAGCAGAACGCAGTATTTT
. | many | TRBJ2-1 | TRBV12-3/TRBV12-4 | CASSSGLGYNEQFF | TGTGCCAGCAGTTCGGGATTAGGGTACAATGAGCAGTTCTTC
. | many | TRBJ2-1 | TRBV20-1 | CSARNGGLVNNEQFF | TGCAGTGCTAGGAACGGGGGACTGGTAAACAATGAGCAGTTCTTC
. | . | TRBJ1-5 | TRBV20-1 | CSASSGIGGDQPQHF | TGCAGTGCTAGTAGCGGCATTGGGGGCGATCAGCCCCAGCATTTT
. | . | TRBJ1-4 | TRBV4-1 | CASSQDLDEKLFF | TGCGCCAGCAGCCAAGACCTTGACGAAAAACTGTTTTTT
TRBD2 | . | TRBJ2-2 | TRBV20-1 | CSARDRREAFGELFF | TGCAGTGCTAGAGATAGACGGGAGGCTTTCGGGGAGCTGTTTTTT
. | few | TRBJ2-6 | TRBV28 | CASRKRQISGANVLTF | TGTGCCAGCAGAAAAAGACAGATCTCTGGGGCCAACGTCCTGACTTTC
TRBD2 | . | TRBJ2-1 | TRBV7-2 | CASSQVLAGGPNEQFF | TGTGCCAGCAGCCAAGTCCTAGCGGGAGGGCCCAATGAGCAGTTCTTC
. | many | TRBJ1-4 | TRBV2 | CASSELAVGEKLFF | TGTGCCAGCAGTGAGTTGGCAGTTGGTGAAAAACTGTTTTTT
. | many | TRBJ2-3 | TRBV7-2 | CASSRQSPSTDTQYF | TGTGCCAGCAGCCGACAGTCCCCTAGCACAGATACGCAGTATTTT
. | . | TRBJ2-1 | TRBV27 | CASSITAQAANSPYNEQFF | TGTGCCAGCAGCATAACAGCTCAAGCTGCTAATTCCCCCTACAATGAGCAGTTCTTC
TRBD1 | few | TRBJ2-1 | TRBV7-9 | CASSLVTDRDHEQFF | TGTGCCAGCAGCTTAGTCACGGACAGGGATCATGAGCAGTTCTTC
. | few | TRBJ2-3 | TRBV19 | CASSDSVTPRTDTQYF | TGTGCCAGTAGTGACTCAGTCACTCCTCGCACAGATACGCAGTATTTT
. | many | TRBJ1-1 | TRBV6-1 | CASQGMNTEAFF | TGTGCCAGCCAGGGCATGAACACTGAAGCTTTCTTT
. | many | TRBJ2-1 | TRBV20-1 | CSARVGATPRAYNEQFF | TGCAGTGCTAGAGTTGGGGCGACACCTAGGGCCTACAATGAGCAGTTCTTC
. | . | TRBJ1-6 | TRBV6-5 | CASSLNGGSPLHF | TGTGCCAGCAGTTTAAATGGGGGGTCACCCCTCCACTTT
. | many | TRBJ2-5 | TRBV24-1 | CATSDFSVGETQYF | TGTGCCACCAGTGATTTCTCTGTAGGAGAGACCCAGTACTTC
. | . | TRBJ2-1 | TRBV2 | CASSSRRRSYNEQFF | TGTGCCAGCAGTTCTCGCCGACGCTCCTACAATGAGCAGTTCTTC
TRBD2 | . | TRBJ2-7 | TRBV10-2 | CASMIAGTSYEQYF | TGCGCCAGCATGATAGCGGGTACTTCCTACGAGCAGTACTTC
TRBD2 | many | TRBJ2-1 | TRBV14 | CASRPGGLAYNEQFF | TGTGCCAGCAGACCGGGGGGGCTGGCCTACAATGAGCAGTTCTTC
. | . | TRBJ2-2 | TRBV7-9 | CASSLKPSTGELFF | TGTGCCAGCAGCTTAAAGCCGAGCACCGGGGAGCTGTTTTTT
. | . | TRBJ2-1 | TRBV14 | CASSQTYGGRRNEQFF | TGTGCCAGCAGCCAAACATACGGGGGGCGTCGGAATGAGCAGTTCTTC
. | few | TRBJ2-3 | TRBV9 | CASSPTSGFTDTQYF | TGTGCCAGCAGCCCAACCTCGGGATTCACAGATACGCAGTATTTT
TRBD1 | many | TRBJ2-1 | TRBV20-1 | CSARDQGDATYNEQFF | TGCAGTGCTAGAGATCAGGGGGACGCAACCTACAATGAGCAGTTCTTC
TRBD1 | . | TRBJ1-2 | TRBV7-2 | CASSTLPGQYQGYTF | TGTGCCAGCAGCACCCTTCCGGGACAGTATCAGGGCTACACCTTC
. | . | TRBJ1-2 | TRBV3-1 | CASSPLDRLYGYTF | TGTGCCAGCAGCCCCCTAGACAGGCTCTATGGCTACACCTTC
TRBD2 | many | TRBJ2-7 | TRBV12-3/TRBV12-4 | CASSIGTSGAYEQYF | TGTGCCAGCAGTATCGGGACTAGCGGGGCCTACGAGCAGTACTTC
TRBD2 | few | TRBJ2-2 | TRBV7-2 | CASSLLAGSTGELFF | TGTGCCAGCAGCTTGTTAGCGGGAAGTACCGGGGAGCTGTTTTTT
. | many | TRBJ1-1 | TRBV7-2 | CASSGRVFGTEAFF | TGTGCCAGCAGCGGCAGGGTTTTTGGCACTGAAGCTTTCTTT
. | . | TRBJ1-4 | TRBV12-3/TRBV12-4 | CASSFDRRNEKLFF | TGTGCCAGCAGTTTTGACAGGCGTAATGAAAAACTGTTTTTT
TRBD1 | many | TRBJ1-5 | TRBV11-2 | CASSEDRFSNQPQHF | TGTGCCAGCAGCGAGGACAGGTTTAGCAATCAGCCCCAGCATTTT
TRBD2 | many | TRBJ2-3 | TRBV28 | CASSLFGQAGPSTDTQYF | TGTGCCAGCAGTTTATTTGGGCAAGCGGGACCCAGCACAGATACGCAGTATTTT
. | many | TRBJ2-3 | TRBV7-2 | CASSSNSRSDTQYF | TGTGCCAGCAGCTCAAACTCTAGATCAGATACGCAGTATTTT
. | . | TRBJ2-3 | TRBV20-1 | CSARDPIDTQYF | TGCAGTGCTAGGGACCCTATAGATACGCAGTATTTT
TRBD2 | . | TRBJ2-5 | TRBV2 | CASTRSGGYQETQYF | TGTGCCAGCACTCGTAGCGGGGGGTACCAAGAGACCCAGTACTTC
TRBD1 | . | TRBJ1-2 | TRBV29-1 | CSTTAGGYGYTF | TGCAGCACAACAGCAGGGGGCTATGGCTACACCTTC
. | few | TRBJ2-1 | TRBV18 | CASSPQSPGSYNEQFF | TGTGCCAGCTCACCCCAAAGTCCAGGCTCCTACAATGAGCAGTTCTTC
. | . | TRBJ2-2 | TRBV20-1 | CSALRPGRAGELFF | TGCAGTGCTCTTCGACCCGGCAGGGCCGGGGAGCTGTTTTTT
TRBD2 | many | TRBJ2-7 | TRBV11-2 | CASSLQAGGGYEQYF | TGTGCCAGCAGCTTACAAGCGGGGGGTGGGTACGAGCAGTACTTC
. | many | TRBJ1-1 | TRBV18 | CASSSQTDMNTEAFF | TGTGCCAGCTCATCGCAGACAGACATGAACACTGAAGCTTTCTTT
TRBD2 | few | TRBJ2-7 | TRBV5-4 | CASSGNGGRDEQYF | TGTGCCAGCAGCGGAAATGGAGGGAGGGACGAGCAGTACTTC
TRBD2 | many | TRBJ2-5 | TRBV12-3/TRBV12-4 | CASSLSAGGPETQYF | TGTGCCAGCAGTTTAAGTGCGGGAGGGCCGGAGACCCAGTACTTC
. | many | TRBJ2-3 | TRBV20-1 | CSASLSGPALGTDTQYF | TGCAGTGCTAGTCTGAGCGGACCTGCCCTCGGCACAGATACGCAGTATTTT